This TCR beta chain was captured in a study of blood T cell repertoires in COVID-19. Study at large: Acute-phase and convalescent COVID-19 samples originated in the United States, Italy and Spain. T cells, B-cell-depleted T cells, or PBMCs provided the cDNA or gDNA that served as material.

Original data processing: Reference gene primer amplification yielded estimated nucleated cell counts. The repertoire was sequenced with immunoSEQ multiplex PCR; TCRdb's copy has only in-frame clones and lacks some. From that table come the V and J calls and clone size; the DNA was used to work out D and trimming. The table lists about 160,000 clones, over 65% of them singletons. Trimming stripped 1 base from V and 1 base from J, with 26 bases between. The CDR3 sequence is 20 residues long. Germline assignment: CDR1 MGHRA and CDR2 YSYEKL. The receptor comes from a man in his sixties with acute or convalescent COVID-19. The material sequenced was peripheral blood. The V call is TRBV4-1, the J call TRBJ2-7, with D possibly being TRBD1 (6 bases). This CDR3 reads CASSQGGGHHYLPQSYEQYF. The CDR3 DNA reads TGCGCCAGCAGCCAAGGTGGGGGACATCATTATCTACCCCAATCCTACGAGCAGTACTTC.